Below are 25 T cell receptor beta chains sequenced from a single sample in a study of OX40 agonist ivuxolimab in advanced cancers. Sequencing used immunoSEQ multiplex PCR; TCRdb keeps in-frame clones, though not all of them. The data show about 35,000 clones, around 92% seen once. The starting material was CD4+ or CD8+ T cells sorted from blood, obtained in a trial of the OX40 agonist ivuxolimab. All receptors derive from an adult with an advanced solid tumor such as melanoma, head and neck, liver or kidney cancer.

The rearrangement joins TRBV7-9 to TRBJ1-1; D unresolved. Trimming stripped 0 bases from V and 5 bases from J, with 10 bases between. CDR1 is SEHNR and CDR2 is FQNEAQ in the germline V gene (reference sequence). The length of the CDR3 is 14 residues. This CDR3 is CASSLAPRETEAFF. CDR3 in DNA: TGTGCCAGCAGCTTAGCCCCTAGGGAAACTGAAGCTTTCTTT.

This clone was counted only a few times. The chain joins TRBV6-5 to TRBJ2-7; the match to TRBD1 covers 7 bases. V trimming: 5 bases; J trimming: 5 bases; junction bases outside the gene matches: 9. CDR1 and CDR2 (germline): MNHEY, SVGAGI. The length of the CDR3 is 14 residues. The CDR3 DNA follows: TGTGCCAGCAGTGAGCGACAGGGTCCCCACGAGCAGTACTTC. Residues: CASSERQGPHEQYF.

The J gene is TRBJ2-5, the V gene TRBV18; D is possibly TRBD1 (6 bases). There are 14 residues in the CDR3. The V end lost 6 bases, the J end lost 1 base, and 12 bases lay between the germline ends. Germline CDR1 KGHSH, CDR2 LQKENI. The CDR3 DNA reads as TGTGCCAGCTCTCTTACAGGGTTCCAAGAGACCCAGTACTTC. Translation: CASSLTGFQETQYF.

CDR3 loop: CASSSKDQRNEQFF. The CDR3, as DNA: TGTGCCAGCAGCTCGAAGGACCAAAGGAATGAGCAGTTCTTC. The chain couples TRBV7-2 to TRBJ2-1; D is undetermined. The CDR3 is made up of 14 amino acids. Germline loops: CDR1 SGHTA, CDR2 FQGNSA. Trimming removed 4 bases from V and 7 bases from J, with 14 bases in between.

The chain couples TRBV4-3 to TRBJ2-7; possibly TRBD2 for D (6 bases). The CDR3 runs 15 residues. Trimming took 0 bases from V and 2 from J, leaving 11 bases between them. Germline V CDR1 and CDR2: LGHNA, YSLEER. The CDR3 bases are TGCGCCAGCAGCCAAGATAGGGACTGGGCCTACGAGCAGTACTTC. It specifies CASSQDRDWAYEQYF.

The gene calls are TRBV2 and TRBJ1-1, with a tentative D call TRBD1 (5 bases). The CDR3 sequence is 13 residues long. Germline V CDR1 and CDR2: SNHLY, FYNNEI. V dropped 11 bases and J dropped 3 bases, with 16 bases sitting between them. For the CDR3, the DNA is TGTGCCGGCCAGGGACTGAGGTACACTGAAGCTTTCTTT. Translation gives CAGQGLRYTEAFF.

This clone was counted once. The V and J genes are TRBV4-1 and TRBJ2-7, with D perhaps assigned TRBD1 or TRBD2 (6 bases each). CDR1 MGHRA and CDR2 YSYEKL come from the germline V gene. V lost 1 base and J 5 bases, leaving 9 bases between the germline ends. The CDR3 spans 13 residues. CDR3 sequence reads: CASSQGGGHEQYF. As DNA, the CDR3 is TGCGCCAGCAGCCAAGGTGGGGGGCACGAGCAGTACTTC.

In this sample, this clone turned up once. For the CDR3, the DNA is TGTGCCAGCAGTTTATTCCAGGGGCAAGGCTACACCTTC. It codes for CASSLFQGQGYTF. The chain couples TRBV27 to TRBJ1-2; D is perhaps TRBD1 (6 bases). Germline CDR1 MNHEY, CDR2 SMNVEV (reference sequence). Trimming cost V 1 base and J 8 bases, with 11 bases left between them. The CDR3 loop spans 13 amino acids.

The CDR3 region is CASSMTSGREETQYF. The CDR3 nucleotides read TGTGCCAGCAGCATGACTAGCGGGAGGGAAGAGACCCAGTACTTC. The chain recombines TRBV7-2 with TRBJ2-5; 14 bases line up with TRBD2. This CDR3 comprises 15 residues. V was pared by 5 bases and J by 3 bases, with 2 bases of the junction left unmatched. Germline V gene data show CDR1 as SGHTA and CDR2 as FQGNSA.

The chain uses TRBV25-1 and TRBJ2-5; 10 nucleotides line up with TRBD2. CDR3 size: 14 residues. Germline CDR1 is MGHDK and CDR2 is SYGVNS. V shed 8 bases and J 7 bases; nucleotides not matched to a gene: 10. CDR3 DNA sequence: TGTGCCAGCTTCGAGCGGGAGGGTCCCGGGACCCAGTACTTC. Residues: CASFEREGPGTQYF.

This clone was seen only a few times. The CDR3: CASSEWDSGETQYF. CDR3 DNA: TGTGCCAGCAGTGAATGGGATTCGGGGGAGACCCAGTACTTC. This chain joins TRBV2 and TRBJ2-5; D is perhaps TRBD2 (5 bases). Germline CDR1 reads SNHLY; CDR2 reads FYNNEI. The ends were cut back, 2 bases at V and 5 bases at J, with 12 bases in the middle. The CDR3 loop spans 14 amino acids.

V is TRBV7-9 and J is TRBJ1-2; a weak D match, TRBD1 (5 bases). This CDR3 is built from 13 residues. Germline CDR1 and CDR2: SEHNR and FQNEAQ (reference sequence). Trimming pared 1 base from V and 6 bases from J, leaving 9 bases between. The CDR3 loop reads CASSLGSGDGYTF. CDR3 nucleotide sequence: TGTGCCAGCAGCTTAGGGTCGGGGGATGGCTACACCTTC.

The DNA of the CDR3 is TGCAGCGTTGTTGGTAGCGGGACCTACGAGCAGTACTTC. It yields the protein CSVVGSGTYEQYF. V usage is TRBV29-1 and J usage is TRBJ2-7; 8 bases map to TRBD2. The CDR3 is 13 amino acids. Losses at the gene ends were 4 bases for V and 2 bases for J; bases not matched to a gene: 4. The germline V gene encodes CDR1 SQVTM and CDR2 ANQGSEA.

This clone has just a few counts. The chain links TRBV28 to TRBJ2-7; 9 bases line up with TRBD2. CDR1 is MDHEN, CDR2 SYDVKM, per germline. The V segment lost 3 bases and the J segment 7 bases; nucleotides outside the gene matches: 7. CDR3 length: 14 amino acids. For the CDR3, the DNA is TGTGCCAGCAGTTTCACCCGGCTAGCGGGAGAGCAGTACTTC. Its translation: CASSFTRLAGEQYF.

This clone was seen a single time. This may stem from a read error, because a much larger clone lies one nucleotide away. The same CDR3 arises from other DNA sequences in this sample as well. For the CDR3, the DNA is TGCAGCGTTGGCGTGGCGGGATTAGGCGAGCAGTACTTC. Translating it yields CSVGVAGLGEQYF. The rearrangement joins TRBV29-1 to TRBJ2-7, with D possibly TRBD2 on 6 matching bases. Germline CDR1 and CDR2: SQVTM and ANQGSEA. The CDR3 is 13 residues long. Trimming cost V 4 bases and J 6 bases, with 16 bases left between them.

The chain links TRBV4-3 to TRBJ2-2; no reliable D call. From germline, CDR1 is LGHNA and CDR2 YSLEER. Between the trimmed V and J ends, which lost 1 base and 0 bases, there was a span of 6 bases. The CDR3 is 15 amino acids. The CDR3 nucleotides are TGCGCCAGCAGCCAAGGTCACTCGAACACCGGGGAGCTGTTTTTT. Translation gives CASSQGHSNTGELFF.

The chain couples TRBV7-6 to TRBJ2-7; D call uncertain. Deletions cut 1 base from V and 3 bases from J, with 10 bases between. Germline V gives CDR1 SGHVS, CDR2 FNYEAQ. This CDR3 is built from 14 residues. CDR3 bases: TGTGCCAGCAGCTTAGAACAGTCTATCTACGAGCAGTACTTC. This gives the protein CASSLEQSIYEQYF.

This clone was observed a single time. The chain recombines TRBV6-5 with TRBJ2-2; D remains unclear. The V gene lost 0 bases and the J gene lost 6 bases, with 8 bases spanning the gap. Germline CDR1 reads MNHEY; CDR2 reads SVGAGI. The CDR3 sequence is 14 residues long. Here the CDR3 reads CASSYSELAGELFF. CDR3 in DNA: TGTGCCAGCAGTTACTCCGAATTGGCCGGGGAGCTGTTTTTT.

The sample holds one count of this clone. This chain joins TRBV19 and TRBJ2-1; TRBD2 aligns across 10 bases. Germline V CDR1 and CDR2: LNHDA, SQIVND (reference sequence). The CDR3 extends over 16 amino acids. V dropped 4 bases and J dropped 0; count of bases not matched to a gene: 3. CDR3 residues: CASSTLAGSSYNEQFF. For the CDR3, the DNA is TGTGCCAGTAGTACACTAGCGGGAAGCTCCTACAATGAGCAGTTCTTC.

V and J are TRBV12-5 and TRBJ2-2, with D hard to call. The CDR3 totals 14 residues. In germline, CDR1 is LGHNT, CDR2 FRNRAP. Trimming removed 1 base from V and 1 base from J, with 4 bases in between. This CDR3 reads CASGLGLNTGELFF. CDR3 nucleotide sequence: TGTGCTAGTGGTTTGGGCCTGAACACCGGGGAGCTGTTTTTT.

This clone was recorded once. CDR3 residues: CASSQTSRAYNEQFF. The CDR3 coding sequence is TGCGCCAGCAGCCAGACTAGCAGAGCATACAATGAGCAGTTCTTC. V usage is TRBV4-3 and J usage is TRBJ2-1, with 7 bases that match TRBD2. With V trimmed by 3 bases and J by 4 bases, 6 bases remained unmatched. The CDR3 is 15 amino acids. Germline V CDR1 and CDR2: LGHNA, YSLEER.

This sequence joins TRBV4-1 and TRBJ2-6; D possibly uses TRBD1 or TRBD2 (5 bases each). CDR3 length: 16 amino acids. The V end was cut by 0 bases, the J end by 4 bases, with 10 bases between. Germline CDR1 MGHRA, CDR2 YSYEKL. CDR3: CASSQDTGLGANVLTF. In nucleotides, the CDR3 is TGCGCCAGCAGCCAAGATACGGGGCTAGGGGCCAACGTCCTGACTTTC.

The chain joins TRBV7-9 to TRBJ2-6; TRBD1 agrees at 7 bases. The CDR3 loop spans 15 amino acids. The V gene's germline CDR1 is SEHNR and CDR2 FQNEAQ (reference sequence). V shed 4 bases and J 4 bases; nucleotides not matched to a gene: 4. The CDR3 sequence: CASSSKDRGANVLTF. CDR3 nucleotide sequence: TGTGCCAGCAGCTCCAAGGACAGGGGGGCCAACGTCCTGACTTTC. Together with reference TRBV7-9 and TRBJ2-6, the CDR3 gives the full variable domain: DTGVSQNPRHKITKRGQNVTFRCDPISEHNRLYWYRQTLGQGPEFLTYFQNEAQLEKSRLLSDRFSAERPKGSFSTLEIQRTEQGDSAMYLCASSSKDRGANVLTFGAGSRLTVL.

The rearrangement links TRBV11-3 to TRBJ2-2, with unresolved D. The CDR3 runs to 18 residues. Germline CDR1 reads SGHNT; CDR2 reads YENEEA. V was shortened by 1 base and J by 2 bases, with 17 bases between the two germline ends. This CDR3 is CASSLGSYGTTNTGELFF. As DNA, the CDR3 is TGTGCCAGCAGCTTAGGCTCCTACGGAACAACAAACACCGGGGAGCTGTTTTTT. The variable domain in full, with the rest retrieved from reference TRBV11-3 and TRBJ2-2, is EAGVVQSPRYKIIEKKQPVAFWCNPISGHNTLYWYLQNLGQGPELLIRYENEEAVDDSQLPKDRFSAERLKGVDSTLKIQPAELGDSAVYLCASSLGSYGTTNTGELFFGEGSRLTVL.

V usage is TRBV4-1 and J usage is TRBJ2-7; D may be TRBD1 or TRBD2 (5 bases each). V gave up 1 base and J gave up 4 bases, with 14 bases separating them. Germline V gene data show CDR1 as MGHRA and CDR2 as YSYEKL. This CDR3 has 15 amino acids. CDR3 sequence: CASSQGGTVPYEQYF. Here the CDR3 DNA reads TGCGCCAGCAGCCAAGGGGGGACCGTGCCTTACGAGCAGTACTTC.